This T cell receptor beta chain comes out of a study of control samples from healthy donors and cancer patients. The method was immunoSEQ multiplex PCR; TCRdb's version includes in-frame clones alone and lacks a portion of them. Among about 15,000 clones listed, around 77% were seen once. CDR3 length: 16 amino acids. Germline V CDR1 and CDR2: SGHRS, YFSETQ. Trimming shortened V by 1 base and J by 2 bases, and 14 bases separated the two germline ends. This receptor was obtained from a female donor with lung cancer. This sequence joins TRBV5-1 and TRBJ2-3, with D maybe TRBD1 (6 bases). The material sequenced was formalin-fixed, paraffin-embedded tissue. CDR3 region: CASSLTPRTDTDTQYF. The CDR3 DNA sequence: TGCGCCAGCAGCTTGACCCCTAGGACAGACACAGATACGCAGTATTTT.